Sequencing of this T cell receptor (beta chain) was carried out in a study of CD8 T cells in Susac syndrome. Broader study findings: Regarding the TCR sequencing and HLA analysis, the study admitted that a relatively small number of individuals were involved.

The RNA input was about 0.45 to 1 ug, and it was reverse transcribed with random hexamers. An immunoSEQ multiplex PCR amplified TCR beta CDR3 over 54 Vbeta and 13 Jbeta. Via MiXCR, TCRdb re-called the immunoSEQ multiplex PCR reads, giving one row per CDR3 protein. The sample lists over 300,000 distinct CDR3 sequences; about 91% were seen once. The CDR3 runs to 14 residues. The germline V gene encodes CDR1 SGHDN and CDR2 FVKESK. The V segment lost 5 bases and the J segment 7 bases; nucleotides outside the gene matches: 8. On this clonotype: What it binds is not known.

Both CD4+ and CD8+ T cells were negatively isolated, and TEMRA cells underwent FACS enrichment. This receptor was identified in a human donor with multiple sclerosis. The sequencing sample was made of CD4+ T cells from PBMCs. This sequence joins TRBV14 and TRBJ2-1; TRBD2 matches 7 bases. For the CDR3, the DNA is TGTGCCAGCAGCGAGGCGGGAGAAAAAAATGAGCAGTTCTTC. Amino acids: CASSEAGEKNEQFF.